This T cell receptor (beta chain) emerged from a study of CD8 T cells in ankylosing spondylitis. Study observations and caveats: A number of the motif variants had already been described in reactive arthritis synovial fluid and blood. Clones linked to the disease showed a CD8+ phenotype. They occurred at relatively low frequencies in peripheral blood. Within ankylosing spondylitis blood, a TCR beta motif made up of eight or nine highly homologous variants appeared to be characteristic.

TCRdb reanalysed the 5' RACE reads using MiXCR and keeps one entry per CDR3 protein. The sample yields roughly 400,000 distinct CDR3 sequences, around 20% seen once. CDR1 is SGHAT, CDR2 FQNNGV, per germline. This CDR3 comprises 12 residues. V was clipped by 6 bases and J by 7 bases, with 10 bases between them. Only a few counts were recorded for this clonotype. Its specificity is unknown. Input material: blood, either unsorted or a sorted T cell fraction (not recorded which). J is TRBJ1-5 and V is TRBV11-2; D uncertain. This clonotype was obtained from a male donor with ankylosing spondylitis. DNA for the CDR3: TGTGCCAGCAGGCTGGGATGGCAGCCCCAGCATTTT. Its protein product is CASRLGWQPQHF.